This T cell receptor beta chain originates from a study of monozygotic twins with cystic fibrosis (dated by TCRdb to about 2021). For the wider study: Around 3.1 micrograms of fragmented DNA went through 15 PCR cycles to produce barcoded libraries. TCR beta repertoires were compared within and between 16 monozygotic twin pairs with cystic fibrosis so that genetic influence on V and J gene usage could be assessed. The cohort included ten female and six male twin pairs, mostly children and adolescents, aged roughly 2.0 to 40 years with a median of around 8.6 years. On the day blood was drawn, the twins' weight-for-height and FEVPerc (FEV1 disease centile) were ranked against those of the roughly 970 cohort participants. Data for three of the twin pairs had been reported earlier in a different context. Study-wide findings and limitations: Significantly higher nucleotide-identical clonotype sharing was observed within monozygotic CF twin pairs than between unrelated CF individuals (P = 0.000026, Mann-Whitney). V gene usage was most similar to the co-twin in 13 of 16 pairs, and J usage was most similar to the co-twin in 8 of 16 pairs, which suggests genetic constraints. Simpson clonality was generally low (median about 0.01), which suggests a naive-dominated repertoire, and clonality was higher in the most severely affected patients. Only a small cohort was studied, and no association of shared CDR3 numbers with age, concordance or disease severity was found.

The twin pairs came from the European Cystic Fibrosis Twin and Sibling Study Cohort, a cohort that recruited patients from over 150 CF clinics across 14 European countries. Zygosity and CFTR genotype were verified in-house, and zygosity was tested by multiplex PCR of nine short tandem repeat loci. Peripheral blood was sampled from each twin, with clinical parameters recorded on the day of blood sampling. Genomic DNA was isolated from peripheral blood cells with phenol/chloroform and kept in TE buffer at 4 degrees C. This clone has a single count. Its target antigen remains unknown. Within one base of it there is no much larger clone, and no base qualities were kept. The trim is 1 base for V and 14 bases for J, with a gap of 12 bases between the germline ends. From cysteine to phenylalanine, the CDR3 is 11 amino acids long. The DNA shown is the 33-base CDR3, in frame from base 1. CDR1 DFQATT and CDR2 SNEGSKA are derived from the germline V gene (reference sequence).

TCR beta CDR3 regions were amplified by multiplex PCR with the immunoSEQ immune profiling system according to the manufacturer's instructions. An Illumina NextSeq system was used to carry out the sequencing. Regarding the original processing steps: Sequence data were processed on the immunoSEQ Analyzer platform, and clonality was calculated as the square root of Simpson's index of productive rearrangements. V and J usage similarity was measured by Jensen-Shannon distance, and CDR3 generation probabilities were computed with OLGA. The researchers looked up shared CDR3 sequences in the immuneACCESS database (August 2020) and in VDJdb (December 2020). TCRdb's version of the immuneACCESS table is confined to in-frame rearrangements and falls short of the full clone set. An unresolved V gene accounts for under half of the shortfall where checked; the remainder is of unknown origin. V, J and clone size derive from that table, while D and trimming were established from the DNA sequence. A total of 30,000 to 35,000 clones appear in this sample, approximately 70% of them only once. The ten largest clones capture 0.78% of the sample.

Sequenced material: blood. This clonotype was sampled from a girl aged 5-17 years with cystic fibrosis. This receptor chain uses TRBV20-1 and TRBJ2-1, with TRBD2 tentatively as D gene (6 bases match). The DNA is as follows: TGCAGTGCTAGAGCGGGAGAGCCCAAGTTCTTC. Its protein is CSARAGEPKFF.